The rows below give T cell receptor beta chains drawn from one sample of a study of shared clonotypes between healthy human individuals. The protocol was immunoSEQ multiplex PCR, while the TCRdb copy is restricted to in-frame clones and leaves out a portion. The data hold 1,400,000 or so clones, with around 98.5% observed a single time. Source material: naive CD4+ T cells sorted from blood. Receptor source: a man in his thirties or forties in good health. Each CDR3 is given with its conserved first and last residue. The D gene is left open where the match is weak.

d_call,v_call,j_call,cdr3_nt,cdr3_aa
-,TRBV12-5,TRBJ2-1,TGTGCTAGTCGTGCAGGAGGGCCAGTCAATGAGCAGTTCTTC,CASRAGGPVNEQFF
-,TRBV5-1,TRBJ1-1,TGCGCCAGCAGTTCGGACACCAACACTGAAGCTTTCTTT,CASSSDTNTEAFF
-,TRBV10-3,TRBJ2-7,TGTGCCATCAGGGAGGACTCTGAGCAGTACTTC,CAIREDSEQYF
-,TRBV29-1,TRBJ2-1,TGCAGCGTCCGGACGGGGACCTACAATGAGCAGTTCTTC,CSVRTGTYNEQFF
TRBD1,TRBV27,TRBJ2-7,TGTGCCAGCAGTCCCAGGACAGGCCCCACCTACGAGCAGTACTTC,CASSPRTGPTYEQYF
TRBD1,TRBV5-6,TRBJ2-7,TGTGCCAGCAGCGACCGGGACAGACACTACGAGCAGTACTTC,CASSDRDRHYEQYF
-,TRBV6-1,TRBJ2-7,TGTGCCAGCAGTGATCCGGACTGGGGCAGCGCCTACGAGCAGTACTTC,CASSDPDWGSAYEQYF
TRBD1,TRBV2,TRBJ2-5,TGTGCCAGCAGTGACCGGGACAGGGTGGGACAAAAGCGAGAGACCCAGTACTTC,CASSDRDRVGQKRETQYF
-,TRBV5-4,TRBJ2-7,TGTGCCAGCAGCTTGGCGGCTGGGGCTGCCTACGAGCAGTACTTC,CASSLAAGAAYEQYF
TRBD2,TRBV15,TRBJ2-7,TGTGCCACCAGCAGAGAACTAGCGGGAGTGGGGGAGCAGTACTTC,CATSRELAGVGEQYF
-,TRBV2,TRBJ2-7,TGTGCCAGCAGCAACTACGAGCAGTACTTC,CASSNYEQYF
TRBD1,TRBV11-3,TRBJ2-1,TGTGCCAGCAGCTTGGGACAGGGCTCGTCCGATGAGCAGTTCTTC,CASSLGQGSSDEQFF
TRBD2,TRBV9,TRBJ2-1,TGTGCCAGCAGCGTTCTGGCTAGCGGGATCAGTCGGAATGAGCAGTTCTTC,CASSVLASGISRNEQFF
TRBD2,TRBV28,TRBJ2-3,TGTGCCAGCAGTTTCTCTAGGCTAGCGGGTGGTACGCAGTATTTT,CASSFSRLAGGTQYF
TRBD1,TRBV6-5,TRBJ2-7,TGTGCCAGCAGTTACTCAGGGACAGGGGGCTACGAGCAGTACTTC,CASSYSGTGGYEQYF
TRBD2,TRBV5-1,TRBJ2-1,TGCGCCAGCAGCGGGACTAGCAGCTCCTACAATGAGCAGTTCTTC,CASSGTSSSYNEQFF
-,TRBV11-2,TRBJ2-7,TGTGCCAGCAGCCAGCAGGGGACAGAGCAGTACTTC,CASSQQGTEQYF
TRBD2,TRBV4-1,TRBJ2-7,TGCGCCAGCAGCCAAGTGGCGGGAGTAGGGTCAATCTACGAGCAGTACTTC,CASSQVAGVGSIYEQYF
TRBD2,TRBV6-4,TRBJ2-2,TGTGCCAGCAGTGTGGGACTAGATGCCGGGGAGCTGTTTTTT,CASSVGLDAGELFF
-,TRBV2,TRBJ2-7,TGTGCCAGCAGTCGCGACCTCCGACGGACACCCTCCTACGAGCAGTACTTC,CASSRDLRRTPSYEQYF
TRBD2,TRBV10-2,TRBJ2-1,TGCGCCAGCTCTAGGACTAGCACCTACAATGAGCAGTTCTTC,CASSRTSTYNEQFF
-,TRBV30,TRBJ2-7,TGTGCCTGGAAAACTTCCTCCTACGAGCAGTACTTC,CAWKTSSYEQYF
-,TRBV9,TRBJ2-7,TGTGCCAGCAGCGTAGAGGGTTACTCCTACGAGCAGTACTTC,CASSVEGYSYEQYF
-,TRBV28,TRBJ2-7,TGTGCCAGCAGTTTTATCCGCGAGCAGTACTTC,CASSFIREQYF
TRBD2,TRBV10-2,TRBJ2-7,TGCGCCAGCAGGGTAGCGGGACCCTACGAGCAGTACTTC,CASRVAGPYEQYF
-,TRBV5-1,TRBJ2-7,TGCGCCAGCAGCTTGGCCCTGACCGGGACACCGGACTACGAGCAGTACTTC,CASSLALTGTPDYEQYF
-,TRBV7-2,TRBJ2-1,TGTGCCAGCAGCGCCTCACAGGGACGCAATGAGCAGTTCTTC,CASSASQGRNEQFF
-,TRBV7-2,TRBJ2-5,TGTGCCAGCAGCTTAGTCCCAGGGAATAAAGAGACCCAGTACTTC,CASSLVPGNKETQYF
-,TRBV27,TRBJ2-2,TGTGCCAGCAGTTTTAGGGGATACACCGGGGAGCTGTTTTTT,CASSFRGYTGELFF